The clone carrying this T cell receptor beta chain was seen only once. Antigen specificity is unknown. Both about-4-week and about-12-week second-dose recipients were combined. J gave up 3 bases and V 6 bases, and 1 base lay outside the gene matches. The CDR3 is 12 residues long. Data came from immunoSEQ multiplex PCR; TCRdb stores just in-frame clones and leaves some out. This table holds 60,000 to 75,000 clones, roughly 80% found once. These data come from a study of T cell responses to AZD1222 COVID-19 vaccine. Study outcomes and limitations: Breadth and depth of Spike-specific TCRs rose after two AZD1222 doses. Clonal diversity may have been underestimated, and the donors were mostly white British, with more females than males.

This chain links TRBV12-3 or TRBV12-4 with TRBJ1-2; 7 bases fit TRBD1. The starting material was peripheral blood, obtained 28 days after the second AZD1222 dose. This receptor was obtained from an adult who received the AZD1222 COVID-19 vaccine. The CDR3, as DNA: TGTGCCAGCAGCACAGGGGACTATGGCTACACCTTC. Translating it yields CASSTGDYGYTF.